The 21 T cell receptor beta chains presented below share a single source sample, sequenced in a study of blood T cell repertoires in COVID-19. Here immunoSEQ multiplex PCR was the method, and the copy in TCRdb shows in-frame clones only, minus some. The sample lists roughly 110,000 clones, around 88% occurring once. The sequenced sample consisted of peripheral blood. All receptors derive from a human donor with acute or convalescent COVID-19. The donor label of this sample is uncertain.

This clone was counted a few times. The J gene is TRBJ1-4, the V gene TRBV5-1, with a weak D call TRBD1 (6 bases). The CDR3 totals 16 residues. From germline, CDR1 is SGHRS and CDR2 YFSETQ. V shed 1 base and J shed 7 bases, with 17 bases lying between them. CDR3 nucleotide sequence: TGCGCCAGCAGCTTGCGGTCTACGGGGGGCCCTGAAAAACTGTTTTTT. Translating gives CASSLRSTGGPEKLFF.

The V call is TRBV29-1, the J call TRBJ1-1; the match to TRBD1 covers 8 bases. V lost 3 bases and J lost 5; bases outside the gene matches: 2. The CDR3 contains 12 residues. The germline gives CDR1 SQVTM, CDR2 ANQGSEA. The CDR3 region is CSVERQGTEAFF. Written as DNA, the CDR3 is TGCAGCGTTGAGCGACAGGGGACTGAAGCTTTCTTT.

The J gene is TRBJ2-3, the V gene TRBV5-1; TRBD2 agrees at 12 bases. There are 17 residues in the CDR3. The germline V gene has CDR1 SGHRS and CDR2 YFSETQ. V was pared by 0 bases and J by 2 bases, with 4 bases of the junction left unmatched. The CDR3 sequence: CASSLVPSGGATDTQYF. The CDR3 DNA is TGCGCCAGCAGCTTGGTCCCTAGCGGGGGGGCCACAGATACGCAGTATTTT.

J is TRBJ1-2 and V is TRBV28, with D uncertain. The CDR3 is 14 residues long. Germline lookup yields CDR1 MDHEN and CDR2 SYDVKM. Between the trimmed V and J ends, which lost 3 bases and 2 bases, there was a span of 10 bases. The CDR3 here is CASSFQVENYGYTF. The CDR3 DNA sequence: TGTGCCAGCAGTTTTCAGGTAGAGAACTATGGCTACACCTTC.

This clone was observed a single time. This chain links TRBV30 with TRBJ2-1, with D perhaps TRBD2 (6 bases). The CDR3 is 14 amino acids. In germline, CDR1 is GTSNPN, CDR2 SVGIG (reference sequence). The germline V and J ends were trimmed by 5 bases and 1 base, with 12 bases remaining between them. Written as DNA, the CDR3 is TGTGCCTGGGTAGCGGCCAATTCCTACAATGAGCAGTTCTTC. It yields the protein CAWVAANSYNEQFF.

This chain uses TRBV7-2 with TRBJ2-1, with D unresolved. CDR3 length equals 15 residues. Germline V CDR1 and CDR2: SGHTA, FQGNSA. Trimming shortened V by 7 bases and J by 0 bases, and 13 bases separated the two germline ends. CDR3 sequence reads: CASKQDSSSYNEQFF. The CDR3 bases are TGTGCCAGCAAACAAGACTCTAGCTCCTACAATGAGCAGTTCTTC.

V usage is TRBV6-2 or TRBV6-3 and J usage is TRBJ2-2; 13 bases agree with TRBD2. The V gene end was trimmed by 2 bases and the J gene end by 6 bases; junction bases not matched to a gene: 12. Germline CDR1 is MNHEY and CDR2 is SVGEGT. The CDR3 is 19 amino acids. The CDR3: CASSYTARGGLAGPGELFF. The CDR3 region has the DNA TGTGCCAGCAGTTACACCGCACGGGGGGGACTAGCGGGGCCCGGGGAGCTGTTTTTT.

The V and J genes are TRBV6-2 or TRBV6-3 and TRBJ1-5; TRBD1 is a possible D gene (6 bases). Germline-derived CDR1 and CDR2 are MNHEY and SVGEGT. Trimming took 2 bases from V and 0 from J, leaving 20 bases between them. This CDR3 comprises 19 residues. DNA for the CDR3: TGTGCCAGCAGTTACGTATTGGTAGCAGGGGCCTATAGCAATCAGCCCCAGCATTTT. Its protein product is CASSYVLVAGAYSNQPQHF.

This rearrangement joins TRBV27 to TRBJ2-1, with 8 bases that match TRBD2. The V gene end was trimmed by 3 bases and the J gene end by 0 bases; junction bases not matched to a gene: 10. CDR1 is MNHEY, CDR2 SMNVEV, per germline (reference sequence). The CDR3 is 18 amino acids. The DNA of the CDR3 is TGTGCCAGCAGTTTCGGGGGGGGATTAATCAGCTCCTACAATGAGCAGTTCTTC. Encoded protein: CASSFGGGLISSYNEQFF.

This clone is a singleton in its sample. Compared with germline, one end of the junction differs, possibly owing to a read error. The chain employs TRBV6-6 and TRBJ1-1, with a possible D match to TRBD1 (5 bases). The length of the CDR3 is 15 residues. Germline V gives CDR1 MNHNY, CDR2 SVGAGI (reference sequence). The CDR3 reads CASSENYGGNPEAFF. In DNA, the CDR3 is TGTGCCAGCAGTGAGAACTACGGGGGGAACCCTGAAGCTTTCTTT.

This clone was recorded once. The chain joins TRBV12-1 to TRBJ2-2; the table names TRBD2, a call not compared with the DNA. TRBV12-1 is assigned pseudogene status. The CDR3 contains 15 residues. In nucleotides, the CDR3 is TGTGCCAGCAGCTTACAGAGGGAGGGGGCCGGGGAGCTGTTTTTT. This sequence encodes CASSLQREGAGELFF.

The count of this clone is one. The chain carries TRBV6-5 and TRBJ2-5; tentative D call: TRBD1 (6 bases). Germline assignment: CDR1 MNHEY and CDR2 SVGAGI. Trimming pared 6 bases from V and 5 bases from J, leaving 10 bases between. The CDR3 has 12 amino acids. DNA for the CDR3: TGTGCCAGCAGGGGGGCCGGGGAGACCCAGTACTTC. Translated: CASRGAGETQYF.

V gene TRBV7-3 combines with J gene TRBJ2-3, with 8 nucleotides matching TRBD1. V was clipped by 5 bases and J by 1 base; unmatched bases: 2. The germline V gene encodes CDR1 SGHTA and CDR2 FQGTGA. This CDR3 is 14 amino acids long. The CDR3 here is CASSPGQGTDTQYF. CDR3 DNA: TGTGCCAGCAGCCCGGGACAGGGCACAGATACGCAGTATTTT.

CDR3 sequence reads: CASSFGLRVGEKLFF. For the CDR3, the DNA is TGTGCCAGCAGTTTCGGGTTGCGGGTAGGCGAAAAACTGTTTTTT. The rearrangement joins TRBV27 to TRBJ1-4; D gene uncertain. The CDR3 is 15 residues long. Trimming shortened V by 3 bases and J by 8 bases, and 16 bases separated the two germline ends. Germline V CDR1 and CDR2: MNHEY, SMNVEV (reference sequence).

The rearrangement links TRBV19 to TRBJ1-5; D might be TRBD1 (5 bases). The CDR3 is 14 amino acids. V was pared by 5 bases and J by 3 bases, with 11 bases between. CDR1 LNHDA and CDR2 SQIVND come from the germline V gene (reference sequence). CDR3 in amino acids: CASSLGAVNQPQHF. For the CDR3, the DNA is TGTGCCAGTAGTCTTGGGGCCGTCAATCAGCCCCAGCATTTT.

This chain links TRBV28 with TRBJ1-1; D remains ambiguous. V was cut by 3 bases and J by 8 bases, with 19 bases left in between. Per germline, CDR1 MDHEN and CDR2 SYDVKM. The CDR3 consists of 15 residues. The CDR3, as DNA: TGTGCCAGCAGTTTTAGTGACTCGGGGTTGGGGGAAGCTTTCTTT. It codes for CASSFSDSGLGEAFF.

J is TRBJ2-1 and V is TRBV5-1; TRBD1 aligns across 8 bases. Looked up from germline, CDR1 is SGHRS and CDR2 is YFSETQ. The CDR3 sequence is 15 residues long. The V segment lost 4 bases and the J segment 7 bases; nucleotides outside the gene matches: 10. CDR3 sequence reads: CASSPQQGGLNEQFF. DNA of the CDR3: TGCGCCAGCAGCCCCCAACAGGGGGGCCTAAATGAGCAGTTCTTC.

The chain employs TRBV7-9 and TRBJ1-4; D gene uncertain. Between the trimmed V and J ends, which lost 3 bases and 6 bases, there was a span of 11 bases. This CDR3 spans 14 amino acids. Looked up from germline, CDR1 is SEHNR and CDR2 is FQNEAQ (reference sequence). CDR3: CASSFKARDEKLFF. The CDR3 DNA reads TGTGCCAGCAGCTTCAAGGCACGGGATGAAAAACTGTTTTTT.

The V gene is TRBV28, the J gene TRBJ1-5, with D tentatively TRBD1 (5 bases). The V end was cut by 7 bases, the J end by 4 bases, with 14 bases between. The CDR3 covers 14 residues. Per germline, CDR1 MDHEN and CDR2 SYDVKM. Here the CDR3 reads CASNMTVLNQPQHF. CDR3 nucleotide sequence: TGTGCCAGCAATATGACAGTCTTGAATCAGCCCCAGCATTTT.

The chain links TRBV3-1 (or the pseudogene TRBV3-2) to TRBJ2-7, with D perhaps TRBD2 (5 bases). The CDR3 is made up of 12 amino acids. V dropped 9 bases and J dropped 4 bases, with 13 bases sitting between them. Germline CDR1 and CDR2: LGHDT and YNNKEL (reference sequence). The CDR3 region is CASETPGYEQYF. The CDR3 DNA sequence: TGTGCCAGTGAAACGCCGGGGTACGAGCAGTACTTC.

This clone was recorded only once. The chain joins TRBV4-3 to TRBJ2-1, with a weak D call TRBD1 (7 bases). The CDR3 is 15 amino acids. Trimming left V 4 bases short and J 3 bases short, with 13 bases between. The V gene's germline CDR1 is LGHNA and CDR2 YSLEER. The CDR3, as DNA: TGCGCCAGCAGCCGCGGGACAGTAGGCTACAATGAGCAGTTCTTC. Amino acid sequence: CASSRGTVGYNEQFF.